The 21 T cell receptor beta chains below all came from one sample that was sequenced in a study of shared clonotypes between healthy human individuals. TCRdb's copy holds only in-frame clones and misses some; the assay was immunoSEQ multiplex PCR. The sample records some 980,000 clones, 76% being singletons. Sequencing was done on a sample of memory CD4+ T cells sorted from blood. The subset here: CD45RA-negative fraction. The source is a man younger than 35 in good health.

The rearrangement uses TRBV4-2 and TRBJ2-7; the match to TRBD1 covers 7 bases. V was pared by 0 bases and J by 3 bases, with 5 bases of the junction left unmatched. The CDR3 runs 15 residues. Germline CDR1 reads LGHNA; CDR2 reads YNFKEQ. The CDR3 sequence is CASSQDRDSNYEQYF. The CDR3 bases are TGTGCCAGCAGCCAAGACCGGGACAGTAACTACGAGCAGTACTTC.

This clone was seen once. The chain couples TRBV19 to TRBJ1-3; D is unclear. Trimming left V 7 bases short and J 0 bases short, with 10 bases between. The CDR3 is 14 residues long. Germline V gene sequence: CDR1 LNHDA, CDR2 SQIVND (reference sequence). The CDR3 nucleotides read TGTGCCAGTACGGACCTCAGCTCTGGAAACACCATATATTTT. Translation: CASTDLSSGNTIYF. The entire variable domain, with the rest obtained from reference TRBV19 and TRBJ1-3, is as follows: DGGITQSPKYLFRKEGQNVTLSCEQNLNHDAMYWYRQDPGQGLRLIYYSQIVNDFQKGDIAEGYSVSREKKESFPLTVTSAQKNPTAFYLCASTDLSSGNTIYFGEGSWLTVV.

The J gene is TRBJ1-2, the V gene TRBV5-1; D perhaps matches TRBD1 (6 bases). Trimming cost V 1 base and J 4 bases, with 14 bases left between them. Germline values: CDR1 SGHRS, CDR2 YFSETQ. This CDR3 spans 15 amino acids. The DNA for the CDR3 is TGCGCCAGCAGCTTGACACCGGAAGGGGGCTATGGCTACACCTTC. Translated: CASSLTPEGGYGYTF.

The chain carries TRBV7-9 and TRBJ2-1; possibly TRBD1 or TRBD2 for D (6 bases each). From germline, CDR1 is SEHNR and CDR2 FQNEAQ (reference sequence). V was cut by 4 bases and J by 4 bases, with 11 bases left in between. The CDR3 covers 14 residues. CDR3 coding DNA: TGTGCCAGCAGCTCAAGGGGGGCTTACAATGAGCAGTTCTTC. Protein product: CASSSRGAYNEQFF.

This chain joins TRBV10-3 and TRBJ1-1, with D uncertain. The germline CDR1 and CDR2 sequences are ENHRY and SYGVKD. The CDR3 runs to 13 residues. The V and J ends lost 1 base and 1 base respectively, with 4 bases between them. CDR3 in DNA: TGTGCCATCAGTGAGTGGGGGAACACTGAAGCTTTCTTT. It translates to CAISEWGNTEAFF.

The gene calls are TRBV19 and TRBJ2-7; TRBD2 agrees at 7 bases. The CDR3 runs to 13 residues. Germline values: CDR1 LNHDA, CDR2 SQIVND (reference sequence). The junction had 7 bases not matched to a gene; V was cut back by 4 bases and J by 7 bases. The CDR3 loop reads CASSTPGGREQYF. In DNA form, the CDR3 reads TGTGCCAGTAGTACTCCGGGGGGAAGGGAGCAGTACTTC.

The V call is TRBV11-2, the J call TRBJ2-3, with TRBD2 matching 11 bases. Looked up from germline, CDR1 is SGHAT and CDR2 is FQNNGV. The CDR3 is 16 residues long. The trim removed 2 bases at V and 4 bases at J, leaving 5 bases unmatched. The CDR3 sequence: CASSLRASGGPDTQYF. The CDR3 coding sequence is TGTGCCAGCAGCTTAAGGGCTAGCGGGGGGCCAGATACGCAGTATTTT.

The chain has TRBV2 and TRBJ1-3; D not certain. Trimming removed 1 base from V and 4 bases from J, with 8 bases in between. Germline assignment: CDR1 SNHLY and CDR2 FYNNEI. CDR3 length: 14 amino acids. The CDR3 loop is CASSEEGQGNTIYF. The CDR3 nucleotides are TGTGCCAGCAGTGAAGAAGGGCAGGGAAACACCATATATTTT. Variable domain in full (rest from reference TRBV2 and TRBJ1-3): EPEVTQTPSHQVTQMGQEVILRCVPISNHLYFYWYRQILGQKVEFLVSFYNNEISEKSEIFDDQFSVERPDGSNFTLKIRSTKLEDSAMYFCASSEEGQGNTIYFGEGSWLTVV.

The V and J genes are TRBV28 and TRBJ1-6; D is perhaps TRBD1 (5 bases). Trimming took 6 bases from V and 7 from J, leaving 25 bases between them. This CDR3 has 18 amino acids. Germline V lookup: CDR1 MDHEN, CDR2 SYDVKM. The CDR3, as DNA: TGTGCCAGCAGGGGGGGGGTGTCCGGGAAAAGGTGGAATTCACCCCTCCACTTT. Translating it yields CASRGGVSGKRWNSPLHF.

The rearrangement links TRBV29-1 to TRBJ2-7; tentative D call: TRBD2 (6 bases). The ends were cut back, 7 bases at V and 1 base at J, with 11 bases in the middle. This CDR3 region has 12 residues. In germline, CDR1 is SQVTM, CDR2 ANQGSEA. The CDR3 region has the DNA TGCAGCGCTGGACGGGAGTCCTACGAGCAGTACTTC. It translates to CSAGRESYEQYF.

The chain joins TRBV12-2 to TRBJ2-7; the DNA was not compared with TRBD1, the D call given in the table. TRBV12-2 represents a pseudogene. CDR3 length equals 15 residues. CDR3 protein: CASRFRDTDRGEQYF. The CDR3 DNA reads as TGTGCAAGTCGCTTCCGGGACACCGATAGGGGCGAGCAGTACTTC.

The chain joins TRBV10-3 to TRBJ2-3; either TRBD1 or TRBD2 may fit D (5 bases each). The V gene's germline CDR1 is ENHRY and CDR2 SYGVKD. This CDR3 spans 14 amino acids. V lost 3 bases to trimming and J lost 6 bases, with 13 bases between them. This CDR3 reads CAISEGDPPDTQYF. The CDR3 nucleotides read TGTGCCATCAGTGAAGGGGACCCCCCGGATACGCAGTATTTT.

The J gene is TRBJ2-3, the V gene TRBV5-4; D perhaps matches TRBD2 (5 bases). The germline CDR1 and CDR2 sequences are SGHNT and YYREEE (reference sequence). Trimming stripped 4 bases from V and 6 bases from J, with 9 bases between. CDR3 length: 12 residues. This CDR3 reads CASSRRADTQYF. CDR3 DNA: TGTGCCAGCAGCCGGCGGGCGGATACGCAGTATTTT.

The chain recombines TRBV7-2 with TRBJ2-2, with 7 bases lining up with TRBD1. The CDR3 contains 16 residues. Germline V gives CDR1 SGHTA, CDR2 FQGNSA. The J segment lost 6 bases and the V segment lost 5 bases, leaving 12 bases of the junction unmatched. The CDR3 loop is CASSLSTVGQPGELFF. CDR3 in DNA: TGTGCCAGCAGCCTTAGCACCGTGGGACAGCCCGGGGAGCTGTTTTTT. The whole variable domain, filled in from reference TRBV7-2 and TRBJ2-2, reads GAGVSQSPSNKVTEKGKDVELRCDPISGHTALYWYRQSLGQGLEFLIYFQGNSAPDKSGLPSDRFSAERTGGSVSTLTIQRTQQEDSAVYLCASSLSTVGQPGELFFGEGSRLTVL.

The gene calls are TRBV6-1 and TRBJ2-7, with D maybe TRBD1 (7 bases). Deletions cut 6 bases from V and 2 bases from J, with 14 bases between. Germline values: CDR1 MNHNS, CDR2 SASEGT. This CDR3 comprises 14 residues. CDR3 sequence: CASSLRGEAYEQYF. In DNA form, the CDR3 reads TGTGCCAGCAGCCTCAGGGGGGAGGCCTACGAGCAGTACTTC.

The genes are TRBV5-6 and TRBJ2-7, with 10 bases that match TRBD1. V was clipped by 3 bases and J by 3 bases; unmatched bases: 6. The CDR3 has 15 residues. The germline V gene has CDR1 SGHDT and CDR2 YYEEEE. The CDR3 DNA is TGTGCCAGCAGCTACCGGGACAGGGGCTTCTACGAGCAGTACTTC. Translation gives CASSYRDRGFYEQYF. The full variable domain, completed using reference TRBV5-6 and TRBJ2-7, is DAGVTQSPTHLIKTRGQQVTLRCSPKSGHDTVSWYQQALGQGPQFIFQYYEEEERQRGNFPDRFSGHQFPNYSSELNVNALLLGDSALYLCASSYRDRGFYEQYFGPGTRLTVT.

The gene calls are TRBV14 and TRBJ2-3; 10 positions agree with TRBD2. The trim removed 4 bases at V and 5 bases at J, leaving 0 bases unmatched. The CDR3 runs 13 residues. Germline V gene data show CDR1 as SGHDN and CDR2 as FVKESK. CDR3: CASSRTSGDTQYF. As DNA, the CDR3 is TGTGCCAGCAGCCGGACTAGCGGAGATACGCAGTATTTT.

The V gene is TRBV6-1, the J gene TRBJ2-1; no definite D call. Per germline, CDR1 MNHNS and CDR2 SASEGT. This CDR3 is built from 11 residues. Trimming pared 8 bases from V and 3 bases from J, leaving 5 bases between. The CDR3 nucleotides are TGTGCCAGCGACCGCTACAATGAGCAGTTCTTC. This codes for CASDRYNEQFF.

The chain uses TRBV27 and TRBJ2-7, with D perhaps assigned TRBD1 or TRBD2 (5 bases each). Per the germline V gene, CDR1 is MNHEY and CDR2 is SMNVEV (reference sequence). This CDR3 region has 14 residues. Trimming took 6 bases from V and 2 from J, leaving 14 bases between them. CDR3 coding DNA: TGTGCCAGCAGCATTCTTCGGGGCCCCTACGAGCAGTACTTC. The encoded protein is CASSILRGPYEQYF.

The chain couples TRBV28 to TRBJ2-2, with 11 bases that match TRBD2. Germline loops: CDR1 MDHEN, CDR2 SYDVKM. Unmatched junction bases numbered 6, after V lost 6 bases and J lost 3 bases. There are 16 residues in the CDR3. CDR3 sequence: CASSYSGGADTGELFF. The CDR3, as DNA: TGTGCCAGCAGCTATAGCGGGGGGGCGGACACCGGGGAGCTGTTTTTT.

The rearrangement joins TRBV9 to TRBJ2-1, with 11 bases that match TRBD1. In germline, CDR1 is SGDLS, CDR2 YYNGEE. V lost 5 bases to trimming and J lost 4 bases; unmatched junction nucleotides: 8. This CDR3 spans 16 amino acids. The chain's CDR3 is CASSLGGTGGYNEQFF. The DNA for the CDR3 is TGTGCCAGCAGTTTAGGAGGGACAGGGGGTTACAATGAGCAGTTCTTC.